These 22 T cell receptor beta chains share one sample of origin, sequenced in a study of shared clonotypes between healthy human individuals. Assay: immunoSEQ multiplex PCR; the TCRdb copy retains only in-frame clones and omits some. This table holds approximately 2.1 million clones, approximately 93% found once. Source material: naive CD4+ T cells from PBMCs. Subset denoted: CD45RA+ positively selected. These receptors originate from a man younger than 35 in good health. Some clones in this sample may be carry-over from other donors' samples.

This chain joins TRBV11-2 and TRBJ2-5; TRBD1 might be the D (5 bases). This CDR3 is built from 13 residues. V was pared by 1 base and J by 7 bases, with 10 bases between. CDR1 and CDR2 (germline): SGHAT, FQNNGV. This chain's CDR3 is CASSLGRVATQYF. In DNA, the CDR3 is TGTGCCAGCAGCTTAGGCAGGGTGGCGACCCAGTACTTC.

The rearrangement joins TRBV6-5 to TRBJ2-7; the match to TRBD1 covers 9 bases. Germline V gives CDR1 MNHEY, CDR2 SVGAGI. The CDR3 is made up of 12 amino acids. After removal of 5 bases from V and 7 bases from J, the junction contained 3 bases not matched to a gene. The CDR3 bases are TGTGCCAGCAGTGGGGACAGGGTGGAGCAGTACTTC. Encoded protein: CASSGDRVEQYF.

The chain has TRBV6-6 and TRBJ2-5; TRBD2 might be the D (6 bases). In germline, CDR1 is MNHNY, CDR2 SVGAGI (reference sequence). The CDR3 spans 13 residues. The CDR3 nucleotides are TGTGCTGCCCAGGCGGGGTACCAAGAGACCCAGTACTTC. Translation: CAAQAGYQETQYF.

The chain uses TRBV4-2 and TRBJ2-1, with 12 bases aligning to TRBD2. V was pared by 2 bases and J by 9 bases, with 8 bases of the junction left unmatched. The CDR3 sequence is 16 residues long. Germline-derived CDR1 and CDR2 are LGHNA and YNFKEQ. The CDR3 region is CASSQSETSGSGEQFF. The CDR3 bases are TGTGCCAGCAGCCAATCTGAGACTAGCGGGAGTGGTGAGCAGTTCTTC.

The chain combines TRBV6-5 with TRBJ2-3; D unclear. V lost 5 bases to trimming and J lost 0 bases, with 12 bases between them. The CDR3 contains 15 residues. Germline V lookup: CDR1 MNHEY, CDR2 SVGAGI. CDR3 DNA: TGTGCCAGCAGTCCCCAGCGAACTAGCACAGATACGCAGTATTTT. Translating gives CASSPQRTSTDTQYF.

The count of this clone is one. This chain links TRBV7-9 with TRBJ2-2; D is ambiguous. Trimming stripped 1 base from V and 6 bases from J, with 9 bases between. From germline, CDR1 is SEHNR and CDR2 FQNEAQ (reference sequence). The length of the CDR3 is 14 residues. CDR3 sequence: CASSLDGWPGELFF. The CDR3 DNA reads as TGTGCCAGCAGCTTAGATGGGTGGCCCGGGGAGCTGTTTTTT.

V gene TRBV19 combines with J gene TRBJ1-1; D is undetermined. With 5 bases removed from V and 6 bases from J, the gap between germline ends came to 13 bases. CDR3 size: 13 residues. Germline CDR1 and CDR2: LNHDA and SQIVND (reference sequence). The CDR3 sequence is CASSETRTSEAFF. In DNA, the CDR3 is TGTGCCAGTAGTGAGACCCGAACTTCTGAAGCTTTCTTT.

The V and J genes are TRBV18 and TRBJ2-5; 9 nucleotides line up with TRBD2. Germline CDR1 and CDR2: KGHSH and LQKENI. The junction had 5 bases not matched to a gene; V was cut back by 2 bases and J by 1 base. The CDR3 is 16 amino acids. CDR3 nucleotide sequence: TGTGCCAGCTCACCAGGAGGACTAGCGAGCCAAGAGACCCAGTACTTC. Translation gives CASSPGGLASQETQYF.

J is TRBJ2-5 and V is TRBV6-1, with 9 bases matching TRBD1. Germline CDR1 reads MNHNS; CDR2 reads SASEGT. The CDR3 spans 15 residues. Trimming at V came to 7 bases and at J to 5 bases, leaving 11 bases not matched to a gene. The CDR3 bases are TGTGCCAGCAACCCAGGACAGGGGAGAGGGGAGACCCAGTACTTC. Its protein is CASNPGQGRGETQYF.

V is TRBV5-4 and J is TRBJ2-3; D call uncertain. CDR3 length: 17 amino acids. CDR1 and CDR2 (germline): SGHNT, YYREEE (reference sequence). V dropped 6 bases and J dropped 3 bases, with 23 bases sitting between them. CDR3 sequence: CASTTRLGGPRTDTQYF. The CDR3 coding sequence is TGTGCCAGCACCACGAGACTTGGCGGCCCGAGGACAGATACGCAGTATTTT.

This chain joins TRBV27 and TRBJ1-1; TRBD1 agrees at 7 bases. Germline values: CDR1 MNHEY, CDR2 SMNVEV (reference sequence). This CDR3 region has 17 residues. The junction had 12 bases not matched to a gene; V was cut back by 5 bases and J by 0 bases. The CDR3 loop is CASSLRTGSFMNTEAFF. The DNA of the CDR3 is TGTGCCAGCAGTCTGCGGACAGGTAGCTTTATGAACACTGAAGCTTTCTTT.

The chain joins TRBV28 to TRBJ2-7; 9 nucleotides align to TRBD2. The CDR3 has 15 amino acids. Unmatched junction bases numbered 6, after V lost 0 bases and J lost 6 bases. Germline V gene data show CDR1 as MDHEN and CDR2 as SYDVKM. The CDR3 loop is CASSLWASGMGEQYF. CDR3 in DNA: TGTGCCAGCAGTTTATGGGCTAGCGGGATGGGCGAGCAGTACTTC.

The chain couples TRBV6-5 to TRBJ2-1, with D uncertain. V lost 0 bases to trimming and J lost 4 bases, with 7 bases between them. Per the germline V gene, CDR1 is MNHEY and CDR2 is SVGAGI. This CDR3 spans 14 amino acids. CDR3 coding DNA: TGTGCCAGCAGTTACTCCCCAGCTTACAATGAGCAGTTCTTC. Translation gives CASSYSPAYNEQFF.

About this clone: The same CDR3 arises from other DNA sequences in this sample as well. Here the CDR3 reads CASSLTGPNTEAFF. In DNA form, the CDR3 reads TGTGCCAGCAGCTTAACGGGGCCGAACACTGAAGCTTTCTTT. This chain joins TRBV7-3 and TRBJ1-1; possible D gene TRBD1, 5 bases. V was pared by 0 bases and J by 1 base, with 6 bases between. Germline CDR1 reads SGHTA; CDR2 reads FQGTGA. The CDR3 is made up of 14 amino acids.

The genes are TRBV14 and TRBJ2-7; D is perhaps TRBD2 (6 bases). This CDR3 region has 18 residues. Trimming left V 0 bases short and J 3 bases short, with 21 bases between. Germline CDR1 reads SGHDN; CDR2 reads FVKESK. The CDR3 spells CASSQEEDPRERFYEQYF. CDR3 sequence (DNA): TGTGCCAGCAGCCAAGAAGAGGACCCGCGGGAAAGGTTCTACGAGCAGTACTTC.

The chain employs TRBV19 and TRBJ2-2; possible D gene TRBD2, 5 bases. Germline values: CDR1 LNHDA, CDR2 SQIVND (reference sequence). Deletions cut 6 bases from V and 4 bases from J, with 9 bases between. The CDR3 loop spans 13 amino acids. CDR3 sequence reads: CASRQRFTGELFF. The CDR3 nucleotides read TGTGCCAGTAGGCAGCGGTTCACCGGGGAGCTGTTTTTT.

The chain couples TRBV9 to TRBJ2-7; D is possibly TRBD2 (6 bases). With 0 bases removed from V and 7 bases from J, the gap between germline ends came to 17 bases. CDR3 size: 15 residues. Germline values: CDR1 SGDLS, CDR2 YYNGEE. CDR3: CASSVGGSAGGEQYF. CDR3 bases: TGTGCCAGCAGCGTAGGGGGGTCTGCCGGAGGGGAGCAGTACTTC.

The CDR3 loop reads CASGSGGRATEAFF. Written as DNA, the CDR3 is TGTGCCAGCGGGTCCGGGGGGCGCGCCACTGAAGCTTTCTTT. V is TRBV28 and J is TRBJ1-1; perhaps TRBD1 as D (6 bases). The V end lost 8 bases, the J end lost 4 bases, and 17 bases lay between the germline ends. The germline V gene encodes CDR1 MDHEN and CDR2 SYDVKM. The CDR3 runs 14 residues.

This clone was picked up one time. This rearrangement joins TRBV25-1 to TRBJ2-2, with D uncertain. V was clipped by 5 bases and J by 6 bases, with 10 bases between them. The CDR3 extends over 13 amino acids. The germline gives CDR1 MGHDK, CDR2 SYGVNS. DNA of the CDR3: TGTGCCAGCAGTCGCTCCTTCCCCGGGGAGCTGTTTTTT. It codes for CASSRSFPGELFF.

V and J are TRBV11-2 and TRBJ1-2, with 7 bases matching TRBD1. Germline lookup yields CDR1 SGHAT and CDR2 FQNNGV. The CDR3 has 14 residues. J gave up 8 bases and V 4 bases, and 10 bases lay outside the gene matches. DNA of the CDR3: TGTGCCAGCAGCTCCCAGGGGGGCCTAGGCGGCTACACCTTC. Its translation is CASSSQGGLGGYTF.

Concerning this clone: Other DNA sequences in the sample encode the same CDR3. Written as DNA, the CDR3 is TGTGCCAGCAGTTTAGGTGGCAGCTACGAGCAGTACTTC. The encoded protein is CASSLGGSYEQYF. The V gene is TRBV28, the J gene TRBJ2-7, with D hard to call. Per germline, CDR1 MDHEN and CDR2 SYDVKM. The CDR3 totals 13 residues. V was shortened by 2 bases and J by 3 bases, with 8 bases between the two germline ends.

The rearrangement uses TRBV28 and TRBJ2-1; D ambiguous. The CDR3 is 18 residues long. CDR1 and CDR2 from the germline V gene are MDHEN and SYDVKM. Trimming removed 3 bases from V and 4 bases from J, with 22 bases in between. The CDR3 DNA is TGTGCCAGCAGTTTCTGGTATAGGGAACCCCCTATTTACAATGAGCAGTTCTTC. This sequence encodes CASSFWYREPPIYNEQFF.